Following are 19 T cell receptor beta chains from one sample sequenced in a study of T cell responses to AZD1222 COVID-19 vaccine. The table came from immunoSEQ multiplex PCR; TCRdb's copy has only in-frame clones and leaves some out. Counted here are some 150,000 clones, approximately 90% occurring once; the ten biggest clones make up roughly 4%. Sequenced material: peripheral blood, taken 28 days after the second dose of the MenACWY control vaccine. The receptors derive from an adult who received the MenACWY meningococcal vaccine as a control.

The chain uses TRBV12-3 or TRBV12-4 and TRBJ2-7; no clear D gene. CDR3 size: 12 residues. Trimming left V 6 bases short and J 4 bases short, with 10 bases between. The CDR3 DNA is TGTGCCAGCAGCCCTGATTCATACGAGCAGTACTTC. It encodes CASSPDSYEQYF.

The sample holds one count of this clone. The J gene is TRBJ2-3, the V gene TRBV5-1; 9 positions match TRBD2. The germline CDR1 and CDR2 sequences are SGHRS and YFSETQ. The length of the CDR3 is 14 residues. J was trimmed by 5 bases and V by 4 bases; bases with no gene match: 5. CDR3 sequence: CASSTVAGEDTQYF. The CDR3 region has the DNA TGCGCCAGCAGCACCGTAGCGGGAGAAGATACGCAGTATTTT.

The CDR3 DNA follows: TGCGCCAGCAGCTTGGCCGGAGGGACTAGCGGGAGTTTTTACAATGAGCAGTTCTTC. Its protein is CASSLAGGTSGSFYNEQFF. The chain joins TRBV5-1 to TRBJ2-1; 14 positions agree with TRBD2. Germline values: CDR1 SGHRS, CDR2 YFSETQ. The CDR3 length is 19 residues. The J segment lost 4 bases and the V segment lost 0 bases, leaving 9 bases of the junction unmatched.

This clone was seen only a few times. The rearrangement joins TRBV2 to TRBJ1-2; D gene ambiguous. The V and J ends lost 6 bases and 7 bases respectively, with 3 bases between them. CDR3 length: 9 residues. Germline lookup yields CDR1 SNHLY and CDR2 FYNNEI. The CDR3 bases are TGTGCCAGCAGGTTTGGCTACACCTTC. Encoded protein: CASRFGYTF.

The chain joins TRBV12-3 or TRBV12-4 to TRBJ1-5, with no clear D. The CDR3 is 13 amino acids. Trimming left V 4 bases short and J 5 bases short, with 9 bases between. The CDR3 here is CASSYDPDQPQHF. CDR3 DNA: TGTGCCAGCAGTTATGACCCAGATCAGCCCCAGCATTTT.

CDR3 sequence: CSALTPGTQYF. The CDR3 DNA is TGCAGTGCTTTGACGCCCGGGACCCAGTACTTC. The chain joins TRBV20-1 to TRBJ2-5; no definite D call. V lost 5 bases and J 7 bases, leaving 11 bases between the germline ends. Germline lookup yields CDR1 DFQATT and CDR2 SNEGSKA (reference sequence). The CDR3 loop spans 11 amino acids.

The rearrangement links TRBV5-8 to TRBJ2-5, with 11 bases aligning to TRBD1. The CDR3 consists of 14 residues. The germline V gene encodes CDR1 SGHTS and CDR2 YDEGEE. Unmatched junction bases numbered 2, after V lost 4 bases and J lost 3 bases. In DNA, the CDR3 is TGTGCCAGCAGCCTGGGACAGGGGGAAGAGACCCAGTACTTC. This gives the protein CASSLGQGEETQYF.

The chain has TRBV5-6 and TRBJ1-6; 8 positions match TRBD1. After removal of 4 bases from V and 10 bases from J, the junction contained 4 bases not matched to a gene. Germline-derived CDR1 and CDR2 are SGHDT and YYEEEE. The CDR3 is made up of 13 amino acids. The CDR3 DNA reads as TGTGCCAGCAGCGGACAGGGAGCCTCACCCCTCCACTTT. The encoded protein is CASSGQGASPLHF.

The chain recombines TRBV7-8 with TRBJ1-1; 7 nucleotides line up with TRBD1. Germline V gene lookup returns CDR1 SGHVS and CDR2 FQNEAQ. The CDR3 extends over 13 amino acids. V was clipped by 4 bases and J by 8 bases; unmatched bases: 7. CDR3 region: CASSWEQGSEAFF. The CDR3 DNA is TGTGCCAGCAGCTGGGAACAGGGGTCGGAAGCTTTCTTT.

The chain carries TRBV19 and TRBJ1-2; D may be TRBD1 (5 bases). The ends were cut back, 3 bases at V and 4 bases at J, with 9 bases in the middle. Germline assignment: CDR1 LNHDA and CDR2 SQIVND (reference sequence). The length of the CDR3 is 13 residues. CDR3 loop: CASSMGTAYGYTF. The DNA of the CDR3 is TGTGCCAGTAGTATGGGGACGGCCTATGGCTACACCTTC.

The count of this clone is one. The rearrangement links TRBV7-3 to TRBJ1-6; D ambiguous. The CDR3 consists of 14 residues. Germline loops: CDR1 SGHTA, CDR2 FQGTGA. V gave up 4 bases and J gave up 6 bases, with 10 bases separating them. CDR3 DNA sequence: TGTGCCAGCAGCTACGGACGGTTTAATTCACCCCTCCACTTT. Translated: CASSYGRFNSPLHF. Together with reference TRBV7-3 and TRBJ1-6, the CDR3 gives the full variable domain: GAGVSQTPSNKVTEKGKYVELRCDPISGHTALYWYRQSLGQGPEFLIYFQGTGAADDSGLPNDRFFAVRPEGSVSTLKIQRTERGDSAVYLCASSYGRFNSPLHFGNGTRLTVT.

This sequence joins TRBV2 and TRBJ2-7; 7 bases align to TRBD1. The CDR3 is 14 residues long. Germline CDR1 is SNHLY and CDR2 is FYNNEI. The V and J ends lost 6 bases and 4 bases, in that order; junction bases with no gene match: 9. This CDR3 reads CASSSPGQLYEQYF. CDR3 coding DNA: TGTGCCAGCAGCTCCCCGGGACAGCTATACGAGCAGTACTTC.

CDR3 sequence reads: CASSLGDSGQETQYF. The DNA of the CDR3 is TGCGCCAGCAGCTTGGGTGATAGCGGCCAAGAGACCCAGTACTTC. The J gene is TRBJ2-5, the V gene TRBV5-1; perhaps TRBD2 as D (6 bases). Trimming removed 0 bases at V and 1 base at J, with 10 bases between. The CDR3 runs to 15 residues. CDR1 SGHRS and CDR2 YFSETQ come from the germline V gene.

The chain combines TRBV7-6 with TRBJ1-1; D is undetermined. Looked up from germline, CDR1 is SGHVS and CDR2 is FNYEAQ. There are 13 residues in the CDR3. Trimming removed 3 bases at V and 1 base at J, with 6 bases between. The CDR3 spells CASSLQANTEAFF. CDR3 nucleotides: TGTGCCAGCAGCTTGCAAGCGAACACTGAAGCTTTCTTT.

This chain's CDR3 is CASSRGDGSPFF. CDR3 nucleotide sequence: TGTGCCAGCAGCCGTGGAGACGGGAGTCCCTTTTTT. The chain combines TRBV14 with TRBJ1-4; D is unresolved. The germline V and J ends were trimmed by 4 bases and 17 bases, with 17 bases remaining between them. Germline V CDR1 and CDR2: SGHDN, FVKESK. CDR3 length: 12 amino acids.

This chain uses TRBV7-2 with TRBJ2-3; a possible D gene is TRBD2 (9 bases). This CDR3 spans 15 amino acids. CDR1 and CDR2 from the germline V gene are SGHTA and FQGNSA. The V gene lost 6 bases and the J gene lost 4 bases, with 17 bases spanning the gap. The CDR3 nucleotides are TGTGCCAGCAGTACAGGGGGACTAGCCTCAGATACGCAGTATTTT. Translated, it gives CASSTGGLASDTQYF. Filled out from reference TRBV7-2 and TRBJ2-3, the complete variable domain reads GAGVSQSPSNKVTEKGKDVELRCDPISGHTALYWYRQSLGQGLEFLIYFQGNSAPDKSGLPSDRFSAERTGGSVSTLTIQRTQQEDSAVYLCASSTGGLASDTQYFGPGTRLTVL.

CDR3 nucleotide sequence: TGTGCTAGTATGTTTCAGGGTGGAATGAACACTGAAGCTTTCTTT. Translation gives CASMFQGGMNTEAFF. The chain joins TRBV12-5 to TRBJ1-1; D might be TRBD1 (5 bases). Trimming stripped 8 bases from V and 0 bases from J, with 16 bases between. The CDR3 has 15 residues. The germline V gene encodes CDR1 LGHNT and CDR2 FRNRAP.

The V gene is TRBV28, the J gene TRBJ2-2; 9 nucleotides align to TRBD1. The CDR3 extends over 19 amino acids. In germline, CDR1 is MDHEN, CDR2 SYDVKM. V trimming: 7 bases; J trimming: 2 bases; junction bases outside the gene matches: 17. CDR3 residues: CASIRRDRVFGVNTGELFF. The CDR3 DNA reads TGTGCCAGCATTCGCCGGGACAGGGTTTTCGGGGTCAACACCGGGGAGCTGTTTTTT.

This chain uses TRBV27 with TRBJ1-5; the D gene is possibly TRBD1 (6 bases). Trimming took off 0 bases at V and 6 bases at J, with 9 bases between the two ends. The CDR3 length is 14 residues. Germline V gives CDR1 MNHEY, CDR2 SMNVEV (reference sequence). CDR3 sequence: CASSLSGGGQPQHF. CDR3 bases: TGTGCCAGCAGTTTATCCGGGGGCGGTCAGCCCCAGCATTTT.